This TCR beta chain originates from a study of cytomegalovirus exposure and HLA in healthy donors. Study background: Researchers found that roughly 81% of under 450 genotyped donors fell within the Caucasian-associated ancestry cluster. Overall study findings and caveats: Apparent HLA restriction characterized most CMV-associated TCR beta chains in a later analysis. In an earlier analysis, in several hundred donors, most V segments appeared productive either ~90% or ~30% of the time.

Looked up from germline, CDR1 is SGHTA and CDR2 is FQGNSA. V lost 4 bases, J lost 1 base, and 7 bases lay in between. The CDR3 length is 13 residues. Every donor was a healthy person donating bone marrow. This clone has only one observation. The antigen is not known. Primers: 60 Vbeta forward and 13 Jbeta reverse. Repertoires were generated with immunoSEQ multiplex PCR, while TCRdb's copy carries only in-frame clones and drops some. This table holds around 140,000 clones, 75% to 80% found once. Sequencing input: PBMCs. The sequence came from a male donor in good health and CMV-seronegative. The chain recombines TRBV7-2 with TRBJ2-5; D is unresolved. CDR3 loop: CASSSPIQETQYF. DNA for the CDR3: TGTGCCAGCAGCTCCCCCATCCAAGAGACCCAGTACTTC.